This TCR beta chain was sequenced during a study of T cell repertoires in cytomegalovirus infection. Findings and limits, study-wide: HLA-C-restricted, CMV-specific TCR beta clonotypes were dominant ex vivo.

TCRdb independently ran MiXCR on the reads; one entry per CDR3 protein. The table shows about 310,000 distinct CDR3 sequences, with approximately 25% occurring only once. Points on this clonotype: The antigen remains undetermined.

Germline-derived CDR1 and CDR2 are SGHVS and FNYEAQ. The CDR3 consists of 13 residues. The junction had 2 bases not matched to a gene; V was cut back by 8 bases and J by 2 bases. This sample comprised cultured PBMCs, obtained from culture after CMV antigen stimulation. The TCR sequence derives from a human donor in good health (CMV status not recorded). Some clones in this sample may be carry-over from other donors' samples. The chain has TRBV7-6 and TRBJ2-1; 8 bases match TRBD2. CDR3 bases: TGTGCCAGCGGTAGCGGGACCTACAATGAGCAGTTCTTC. Protein sequence: CASGSGTYNEQFF.